This T cell receptor (beta chain) is from a study of cytomegalovirus exposure and HLA in healthy donors. Study-wide findings and caveats: Certain indistinguishable V segments, among them TRBV6-2 and TRBV6-3, were excluded. Cytomegalovirus association was assigned to approximately 180 TCR beta chains.

Turning to this clone: Its antigen is unknown.

The PCR used 60 Vbeta and 13 Jbeta primers. TCRdb's table, derived via immunoSEQ multiplex PCR, lists solely in-frame clones and lacks some. The sample carries about 140,000 clones, approximately 78% recorded once. Germline V CDR1 and CDR2: SEHNR, FQNEAQ (reference sequence). Trimming removed 4 bases from V and 2 bases from J, with 8 bases in between. The CDR3 has 14 residues. This chain joins TRBV7-9 and TRBJ1-4; D unresolved. The TCR sequence derives from a man aged 18 to 30 in good health and CMV-seropositive. Sequenced input: PBMCs. CDR3 region: CASSSGGTNEKLFF. The CDR3 DNA is TGTGCCAGCAGCTCCGGAGGGACTAATGAAAAACTGTTTTTT.